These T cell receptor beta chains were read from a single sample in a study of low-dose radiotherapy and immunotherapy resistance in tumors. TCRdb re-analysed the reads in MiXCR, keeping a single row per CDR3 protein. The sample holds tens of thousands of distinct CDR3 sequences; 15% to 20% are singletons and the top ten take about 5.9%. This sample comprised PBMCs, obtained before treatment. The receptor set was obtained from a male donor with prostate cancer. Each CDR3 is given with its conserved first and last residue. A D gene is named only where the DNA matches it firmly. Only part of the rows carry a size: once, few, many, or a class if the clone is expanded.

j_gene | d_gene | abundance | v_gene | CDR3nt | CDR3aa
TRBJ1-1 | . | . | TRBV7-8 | TGTGCCAGCAGCGTAGGACGCTACGGGAGCACTGAAGCTTTCTTT | CASSVGRYGSTEAFF
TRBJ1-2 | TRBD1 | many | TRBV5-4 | TGTGCCAGCAGCTTGCAGGGGGCCCCTATTGGCTACACCTTC | CASSLQGAPIGYTF
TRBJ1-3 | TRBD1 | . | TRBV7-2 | TGTGCCAGCAGCTCAGACAGGGGCACTGGAAACACCATATATTTT | CASSSDRGTGNTIYF
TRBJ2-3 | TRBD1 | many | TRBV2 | TGTGCCAGCGGGGGGAGGACAGGGGGCCCCGATACGCAGTATTTT | CASGGRTGGPDTQYF
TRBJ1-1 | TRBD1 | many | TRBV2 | TGTGCCAGCACAAGAAACCCCGGGACAGGCATCATGAACACTGAAGCTTTCTTT | CASTRNPGTGIMNTEAFF
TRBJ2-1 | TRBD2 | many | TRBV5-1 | TGCGCCAGCAGCTTAGCTAGGGGAGCGGGGGGGCTCTCCTACAATGAGCAGTTCTTC | CASSLARGAGGLSYNEQFF
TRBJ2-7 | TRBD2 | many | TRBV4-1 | TGCGCCAGCAGCCTCCAGACTAGCGGGGGGAACTACGCCGAGCAGTACTTC | CASSLQTSGGNYAEQYF
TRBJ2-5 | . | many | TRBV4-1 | TGCGCCAGCAGCCAAGAAACGGCCCAAGAGACCCAGTACTTC | CASSQETAQETQYF
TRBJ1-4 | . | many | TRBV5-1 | TGCGCCAGCAGCTTGGGCCCGGACAGTCTGGACGAAAAACTGTTTTTT | CASSLGPDSLDEKLFF
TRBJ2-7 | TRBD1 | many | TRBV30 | TGTGCCTGGCTAGACAGGGTCCACGAGCAGTACTTC | CAWLDRVHEQYF
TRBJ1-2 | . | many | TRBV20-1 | TGCAGTGCTTACCCACCCGGCATACGAGGCTACACCTTC | CSAYPPGIRGYTF
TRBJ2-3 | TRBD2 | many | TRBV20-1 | TGCAGTGGGTTAGCGGGGGGCACAGATACGCAGTATTTT | CSGLAGGTDTQYF
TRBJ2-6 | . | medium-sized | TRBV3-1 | TGTGCCAGCAGCCAAGTCGCCGGCACTGGGGCCAACGTCCTGACTTTC | CASSQVAGTGANVLTF
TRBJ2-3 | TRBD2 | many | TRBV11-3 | TGTGCCAGCAGCGGCCGGACTAGCAGGGAACCAGATACGCAGTATTTT | CASSGRTSREPDTQYF
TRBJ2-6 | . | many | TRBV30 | TGTGCCTGGAATGGGGTGGAGGCGGGCGCCAACGTCCTGACTTTC | CAWNGVEAGANVLTF